This T cell receptor beta chain was observed in a study of blood T cells in healthy people across ages. Trimming took 5 bases from V and 8 from J; bases not matched to a gene: 8. The germline gives CDR1 DFQATT, CDR2 SNEGSKA (reference sequence). The CDR3 consists of 14 residues. The use of a sample-barcoded 5' primer and a J-beta primer mix characterized a second PCR of about 7 to 12 cycles. TCRdb reprocessed the 5' RACE reads with MiXCR, giving one entry per CDR3 protein. The repertoire has roughly 800,000 distinct CDR3 sequences, 55% to 70% of them found once; the top ten carry 20% to 25%. This clonotype was sampled from a young man in good health. The gene calls are TRBV20-1 and TRBJ2-1; 11 bases align to TRBD2. Sequenced input: blood. The CDR3 coding sequence is TGCAGTGCTCACGCGACTAGCGGGATCGATGAGCAGTTCTTC. Translated, it gives CSAHATSGIDEQFF.